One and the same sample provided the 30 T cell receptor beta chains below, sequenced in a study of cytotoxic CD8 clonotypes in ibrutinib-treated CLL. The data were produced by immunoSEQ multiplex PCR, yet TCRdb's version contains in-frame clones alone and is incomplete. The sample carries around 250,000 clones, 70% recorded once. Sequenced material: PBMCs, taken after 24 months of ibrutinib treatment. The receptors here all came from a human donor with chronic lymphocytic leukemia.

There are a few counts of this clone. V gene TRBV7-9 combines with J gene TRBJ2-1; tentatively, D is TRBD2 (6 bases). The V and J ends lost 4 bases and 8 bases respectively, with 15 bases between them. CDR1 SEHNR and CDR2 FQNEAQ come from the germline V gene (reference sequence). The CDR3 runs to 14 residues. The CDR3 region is CASSSPSVIYEQFF. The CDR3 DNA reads TGTGCCAGCAGCTCGCCTAGCGTAATCTATGAGCAGTTCTTC.

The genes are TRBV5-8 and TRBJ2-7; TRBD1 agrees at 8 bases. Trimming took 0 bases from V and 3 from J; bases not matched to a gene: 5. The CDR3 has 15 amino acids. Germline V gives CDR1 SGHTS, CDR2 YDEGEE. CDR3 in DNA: TGTGCCAGCAGCTTGGGGACAGGGCAAGGCTACGAGCAGTACTTC. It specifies CASSLGTGQGYEQYF.

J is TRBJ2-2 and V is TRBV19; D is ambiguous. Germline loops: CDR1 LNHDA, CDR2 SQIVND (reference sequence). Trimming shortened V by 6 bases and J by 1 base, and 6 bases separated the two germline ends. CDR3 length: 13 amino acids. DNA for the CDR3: TGTGCCAGTAGCCAACAGAACACCGGGGAGCTGTTTTTT. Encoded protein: CASSQQNTGELFF.

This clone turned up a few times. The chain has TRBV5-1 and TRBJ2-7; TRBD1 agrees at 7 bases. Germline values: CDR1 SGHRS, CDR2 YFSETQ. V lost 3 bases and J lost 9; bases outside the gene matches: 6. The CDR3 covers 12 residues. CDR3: CASSSGQAGQYF. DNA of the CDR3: TGCGCCAGCAGCTCTGGACAGGCCGGGCAGTACTTC.

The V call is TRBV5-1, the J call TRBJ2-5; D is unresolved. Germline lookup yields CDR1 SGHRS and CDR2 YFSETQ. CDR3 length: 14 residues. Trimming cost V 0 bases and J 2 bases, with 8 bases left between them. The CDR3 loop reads CASSLGRLQETQYF. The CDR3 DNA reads TGCGCCAGCAGCTTGGGACGGCTACAAGAGACCCAGTACTTC.

This chain's CDR3 is CASSGTSGSETQYF. CDR3 DNA sequence: TGTGCCAGCAGCGGGACTAGCGGGAGTGAGACCCAGTACTTC. V gene TRBV2 combines with J gene TRBJ2-5, with 14 bases aligning to TRBD2. The germline V gene encodes CDR1 SNHLY and CDR2 FYNNEI. The J segment lost 5 bases and the V segment lost 6 bases, leaving 2 bases of the junction unmatched. The CDR3 runs to 14 residues.

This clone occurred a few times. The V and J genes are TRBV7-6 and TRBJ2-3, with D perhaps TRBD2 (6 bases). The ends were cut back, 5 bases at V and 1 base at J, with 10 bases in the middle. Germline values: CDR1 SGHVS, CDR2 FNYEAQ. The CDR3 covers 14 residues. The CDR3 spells CASSLSGGTDTQYF. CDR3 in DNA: TGTGCCAGCAGCCTTTCGGGGGGCACAGATACGCAGTATTTT.

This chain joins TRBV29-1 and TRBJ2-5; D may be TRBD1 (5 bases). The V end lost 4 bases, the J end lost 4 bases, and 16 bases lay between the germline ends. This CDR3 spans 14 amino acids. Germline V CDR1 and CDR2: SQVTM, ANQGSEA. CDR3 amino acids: CSVAGRLTGETQYF. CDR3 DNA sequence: TGCAGCGTTGCAGGGCGTTTGACCGGAGAGACCCAGTACTTC.

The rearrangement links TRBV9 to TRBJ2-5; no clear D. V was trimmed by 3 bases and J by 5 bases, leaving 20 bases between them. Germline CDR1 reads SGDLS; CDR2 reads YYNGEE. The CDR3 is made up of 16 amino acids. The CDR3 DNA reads TGTGCCAGCAGCGCCTCACCCGTCCACTCGTTCGAGACCCAGTACTTC. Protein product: CASSASPVHSFETQYF.

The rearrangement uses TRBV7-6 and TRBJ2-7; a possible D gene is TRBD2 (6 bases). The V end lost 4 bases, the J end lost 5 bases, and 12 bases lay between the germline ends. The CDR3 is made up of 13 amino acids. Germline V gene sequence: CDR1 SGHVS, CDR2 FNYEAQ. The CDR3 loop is CASSSRGNNEQYF. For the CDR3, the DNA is TGTGCCAGCAGCTCCCGGGGGAACAACGAGCAGTACTTC.

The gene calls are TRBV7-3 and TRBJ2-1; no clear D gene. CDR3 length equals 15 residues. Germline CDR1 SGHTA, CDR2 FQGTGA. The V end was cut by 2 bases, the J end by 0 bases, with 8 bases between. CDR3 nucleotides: TGTGCCAGCAGCTTATATTGGAGCTCCTACAATGAGCAGTTCTTC. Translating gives CASSLYWSSYNEQFF.

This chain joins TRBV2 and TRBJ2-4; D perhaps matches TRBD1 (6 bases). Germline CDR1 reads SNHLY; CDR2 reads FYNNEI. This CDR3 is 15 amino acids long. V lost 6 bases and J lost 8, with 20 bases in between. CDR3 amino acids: CASRATGWRVDIQYF. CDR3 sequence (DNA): TGTGCCAGCAGAGCCACAGGGTGGCGGGTGGACATTCAGTACTTC. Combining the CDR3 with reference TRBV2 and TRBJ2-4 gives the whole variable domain EPEVTQTPSHQVTQMGQEVILRCVPISNHLYFYWYRQILGQKVEFLVSFYNNEISEKSEIFDDQFSVERPDGSNFTLKIRSTKLEDSAMYFCASRATGWRVDIQYFGAGTRLSVL.

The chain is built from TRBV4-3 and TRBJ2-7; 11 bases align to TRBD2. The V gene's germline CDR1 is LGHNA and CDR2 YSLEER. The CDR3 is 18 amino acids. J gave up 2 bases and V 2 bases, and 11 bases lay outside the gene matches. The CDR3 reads CASSQTGTSGFRTYEQYF. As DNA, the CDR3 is TGCGCCAGCAGCCAAACCGGGACTAGCGGCTTTAGGACCTACGAGCAGTACTTC.

Written as DNA, the CDR3 is TGTGCCAGCAGCCGAAATTCAGGGGATCAGCCCCAGCATTTT. Protein: CASSRNSGDQPQHF. The chain recombines TRBV4-2 with TRBJ1-5, with D perhaps TRBD1 (6 bases). The ends were cut back, 4 bases at V and 5 bases at J, with 12 bases in the middle. CDR3 length: 14 residues. Germline V gene data show CDR1 as LGHNA and CDR2 as YNFKEQ.

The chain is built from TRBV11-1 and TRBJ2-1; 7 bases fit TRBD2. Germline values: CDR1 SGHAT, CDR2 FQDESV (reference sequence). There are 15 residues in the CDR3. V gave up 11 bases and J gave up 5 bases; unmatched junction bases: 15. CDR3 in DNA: TGTGCCTCGAGTGCCGGGCTAGCGGAGCACAATGAGCAGTTCTTC. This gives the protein CASSAGLAEHNEQFF.

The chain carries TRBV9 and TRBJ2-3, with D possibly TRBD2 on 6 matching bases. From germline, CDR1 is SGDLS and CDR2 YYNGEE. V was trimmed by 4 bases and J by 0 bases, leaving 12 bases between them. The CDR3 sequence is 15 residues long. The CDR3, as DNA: TGTGCCAGCAGCTCGGGGGTTTCTAGCACAGATACGCAGTATTTT. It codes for CASSSGVSSTDTQYF.

As DNA, the CDR3 is TGCGCCAGCAGCCAAGCCATGGACGGAGAGACCCAGTACTTC. The encoded protein is CASSQAMDGETQYF. This chain joins TRBV4-1 and TRBJ2-5; D ambiguous. The CDR3 has 14 amino acids. Trimming took off 1 base at V and 4 bases at J, with 10 bases between the two ends. The germline gives CDR1 MGHRA, CDR2 YSYEKL.

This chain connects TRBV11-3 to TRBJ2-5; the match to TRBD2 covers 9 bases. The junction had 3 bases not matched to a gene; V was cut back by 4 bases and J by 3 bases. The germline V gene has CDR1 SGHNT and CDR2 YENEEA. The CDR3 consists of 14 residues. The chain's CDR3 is CASSSGGGEETQYF. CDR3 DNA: TGTGCCAGCAGCTCAGGCGGGGGGGAAGAGACCCAGTACTTC.

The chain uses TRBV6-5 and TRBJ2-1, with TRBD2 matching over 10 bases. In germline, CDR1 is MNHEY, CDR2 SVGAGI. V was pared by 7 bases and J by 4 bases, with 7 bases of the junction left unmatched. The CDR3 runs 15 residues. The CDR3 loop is CASTDSGGDYNEQFF. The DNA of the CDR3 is TGTGCCAGCACCGACAGCGGGGGGGATTACAATGAGCAGTTCTTC.

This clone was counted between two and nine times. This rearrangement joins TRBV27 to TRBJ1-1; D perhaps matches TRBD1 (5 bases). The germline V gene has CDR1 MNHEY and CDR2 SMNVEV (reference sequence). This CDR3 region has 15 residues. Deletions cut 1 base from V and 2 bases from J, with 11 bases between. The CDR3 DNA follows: TGTGCCAGCAGTTTATTTTGGGGGGGAAACACTGAAGCTTTCTTT. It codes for CASSLFWGGNTEAFF.

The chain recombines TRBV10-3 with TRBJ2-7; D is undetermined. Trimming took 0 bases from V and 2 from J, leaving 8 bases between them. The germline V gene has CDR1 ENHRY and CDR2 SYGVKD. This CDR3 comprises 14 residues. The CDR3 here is CAISESAVAYEQYF. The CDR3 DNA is TGTGCCATCAGTGAGTCGGCAGTAGCCTACGAGCAGTACTTC.

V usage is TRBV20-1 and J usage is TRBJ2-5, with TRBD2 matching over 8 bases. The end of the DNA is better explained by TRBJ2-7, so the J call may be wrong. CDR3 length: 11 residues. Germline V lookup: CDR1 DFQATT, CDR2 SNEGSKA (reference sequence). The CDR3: CSAGTSYEQYF. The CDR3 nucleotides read TGCAGTGCCGGGACTAGCTACGAGCAGTACTTC.

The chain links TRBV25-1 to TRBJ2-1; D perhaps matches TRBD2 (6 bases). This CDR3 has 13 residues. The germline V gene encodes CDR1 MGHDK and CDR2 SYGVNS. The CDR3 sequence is CATAGLSYNEQFF. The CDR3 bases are TGTGCTACTGCGGGGTTATCCTACAATGAGCAGTTCTTC.

The CDR3 coding sequence is TGTGCCAGCAGCCCATTGGTAGCACGCCACGAGCAGTACTTC. This codes for CASSPLVARHEQYF. This chain links TRBV9 with TRBJ2-7; D unclear. There are 14 residues in the CDR3. The germline V gene encodes CDR1 SGDLS and CDR2 YYNGEE. V was pared by 4 bases and J by 5 bases, with 16 bases between.

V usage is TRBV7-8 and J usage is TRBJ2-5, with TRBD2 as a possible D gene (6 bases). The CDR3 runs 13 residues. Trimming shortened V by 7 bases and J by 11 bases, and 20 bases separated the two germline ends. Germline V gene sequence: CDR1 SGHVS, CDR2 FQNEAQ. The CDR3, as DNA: TGTGCCAGCACCCCGGGACTCCTATCTGTACAGTACTTC. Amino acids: CASTPGLLSVQYF. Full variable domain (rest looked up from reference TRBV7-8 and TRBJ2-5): GAGVSQSPRYKVAKRGQDVALRCDPISGHVSLFWYQQALGQGPEFLTYFQNEAQLDKSGLPSDRFFAERPEGSVSTLKIQRTQQEDSAVYLCASTPGLLSVQYFGPGTRLLVL.

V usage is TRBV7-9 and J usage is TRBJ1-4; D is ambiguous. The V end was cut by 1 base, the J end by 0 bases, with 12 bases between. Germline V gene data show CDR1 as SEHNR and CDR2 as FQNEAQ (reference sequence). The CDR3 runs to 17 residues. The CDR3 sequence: CASSLVVRIPTNEKLFF. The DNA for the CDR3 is TGTGCCAGCAGCTTAGTGGTGAGGATACCAACTAATGAAAAACTGTTTTTT.

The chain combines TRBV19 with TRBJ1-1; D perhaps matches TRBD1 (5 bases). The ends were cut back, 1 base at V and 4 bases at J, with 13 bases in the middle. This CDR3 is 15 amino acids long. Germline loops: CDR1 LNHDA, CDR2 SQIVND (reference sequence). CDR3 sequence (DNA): TGTGCCAGTAGTATAGGAGGCAGGGCGAGCACTGAAGCTTTCTTT. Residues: CASSIGGRASTEAFF.

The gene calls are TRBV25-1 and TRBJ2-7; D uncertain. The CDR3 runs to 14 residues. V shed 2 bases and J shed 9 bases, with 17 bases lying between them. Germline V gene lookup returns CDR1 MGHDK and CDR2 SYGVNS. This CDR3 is CASSETSDQSAQYF. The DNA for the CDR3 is TGTGCCAGCAGTGAAACATCGGACCAATCAGCGCAGTACTTC.

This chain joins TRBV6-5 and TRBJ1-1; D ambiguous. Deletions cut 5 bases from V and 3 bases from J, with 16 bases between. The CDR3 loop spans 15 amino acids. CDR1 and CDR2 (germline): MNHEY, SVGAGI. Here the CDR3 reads CASSPHGEWDTEAFF. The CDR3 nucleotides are TGTGCCAGCAGTCCACATGGTGAGTGGGACACTGAAGCTTTCTTT.

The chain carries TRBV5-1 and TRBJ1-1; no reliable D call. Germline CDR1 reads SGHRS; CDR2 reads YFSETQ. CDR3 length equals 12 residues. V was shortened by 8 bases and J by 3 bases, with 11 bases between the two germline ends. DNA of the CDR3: TGCGCCAGTAAGCTTTCGGACACTGAAGCTTTCTTT. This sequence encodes CASKLSDTEAFF.